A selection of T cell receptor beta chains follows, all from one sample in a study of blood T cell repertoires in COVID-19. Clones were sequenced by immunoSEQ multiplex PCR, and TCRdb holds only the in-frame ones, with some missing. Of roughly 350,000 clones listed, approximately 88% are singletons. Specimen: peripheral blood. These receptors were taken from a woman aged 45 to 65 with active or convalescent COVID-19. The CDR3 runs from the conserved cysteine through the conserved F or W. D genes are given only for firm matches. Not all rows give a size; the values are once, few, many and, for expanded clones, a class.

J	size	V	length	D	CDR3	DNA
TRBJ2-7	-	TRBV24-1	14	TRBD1	CATSDGDRGGEQYF	TGTGCCACCAGTGATGGGGACAGGGGGGGCGAGCAGTACTTC
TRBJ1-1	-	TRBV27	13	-	CASRGPLGPEAFF	TGTGCCAGCAGGGGTCCCCTGGGCCCTGAAGCTTTCTTT
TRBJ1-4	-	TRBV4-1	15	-	CASSQGRGAFEKLFF	TGCGCCAGCAGCCAAGGGCGGGGGGCGTTTGAAAAACTGTTTTTT
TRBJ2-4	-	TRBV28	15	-	CASSSLTGWENIQYF	TGTGCCAGCAGCTCTCTAACAGGGTGGGAAAACATTCAGTACTTC
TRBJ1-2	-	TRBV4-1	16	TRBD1	CASSQQTGVPNYGYTF	TGCGCCAGCAGCCAGCAAACAGGGGTCCCTAACTATGGCTACACCTTC
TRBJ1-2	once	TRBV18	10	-	CASSPHKDTF	TGTGCCAGCTCACCACACAAAGACACCTTC
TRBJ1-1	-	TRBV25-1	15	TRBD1	CASVDRRQGGTEAFF	TGTGCCAGCGTTGATCGGCGACAGGGGGGGACTGAAGCTTTCTTT
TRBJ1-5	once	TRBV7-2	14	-	CASRVRGGDQPQHF	TGTGCCAGCCGCGTCAGGGGCGGCGATCAGCCCCAGCATTTT
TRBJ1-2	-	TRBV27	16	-	CASSLWAGDSNYGYTF	TGTGCCAGCAGTTTATGGGCGGGAGATTCTAACTATGGCTACACCTTC
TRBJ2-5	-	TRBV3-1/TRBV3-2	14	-	CASSQAGRRETQYF	TGTGCCAGCAGCCAAGCGGGCAGGAGGGAGACCCAGTACTTC
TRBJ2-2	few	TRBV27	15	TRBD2	CASSRAGGLSGELFF	TGTGCCAGCAGCCGAGCGGGGGGATTATCCGGGGAGCTGTTTTTT
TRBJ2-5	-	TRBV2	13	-	CASNSAGVETQYF	TGTGCCAGCAACTCAGCAGGGGTAGAGACCCAGTACTTC
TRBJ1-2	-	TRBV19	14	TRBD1	CASSMVRGPDGYTF	TGTGCCAGTAGTATGGTGAGGGGGCCTGATGGCTACACCTTC
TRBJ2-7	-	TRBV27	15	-	CASSSPGQRVYEQYF	TGTGCCAGCAGTTCGCCGGGACAACGAGTTTACGAGCAGTACTTC
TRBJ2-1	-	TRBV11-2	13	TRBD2	CASSLAGGDEQFF	TGTGCCAGCAGCCTAGCGGGAGGGGACGAGCAGTTCTTC
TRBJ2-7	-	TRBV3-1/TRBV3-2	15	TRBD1	CASSQKGAGVEEQYF	TGTGCCAGCAGCCAAAAGGGGGCAGGGGTGGAGGAGCAGTACTTC
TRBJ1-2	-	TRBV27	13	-	CASSSREHYGYTF	TGTGCCAGCAGTTCCCGGGAGCACTATGGCTACACCTTC